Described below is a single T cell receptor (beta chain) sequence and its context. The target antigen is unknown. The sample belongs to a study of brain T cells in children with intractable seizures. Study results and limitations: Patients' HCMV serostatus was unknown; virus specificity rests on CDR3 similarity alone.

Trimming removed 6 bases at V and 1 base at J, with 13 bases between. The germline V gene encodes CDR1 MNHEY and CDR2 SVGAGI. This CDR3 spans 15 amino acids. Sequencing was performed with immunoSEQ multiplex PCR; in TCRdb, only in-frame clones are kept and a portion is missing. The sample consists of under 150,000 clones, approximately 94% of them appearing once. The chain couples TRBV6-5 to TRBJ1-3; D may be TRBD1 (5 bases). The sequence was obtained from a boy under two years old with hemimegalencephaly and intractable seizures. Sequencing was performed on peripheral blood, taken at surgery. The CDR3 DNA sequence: TGTGCCAGCAGCTCTCTCAGGGTTTCTGGAAACACCATATATTTT. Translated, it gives CASSSLRVSGNTIYF.